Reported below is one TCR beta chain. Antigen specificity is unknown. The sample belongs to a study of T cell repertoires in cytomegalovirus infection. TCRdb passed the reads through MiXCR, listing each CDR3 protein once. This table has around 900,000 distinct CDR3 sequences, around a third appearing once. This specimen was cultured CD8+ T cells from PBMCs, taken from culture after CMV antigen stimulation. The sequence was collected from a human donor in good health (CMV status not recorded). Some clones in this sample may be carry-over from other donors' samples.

The chain's CDR3 is CASSVVSPDTQYF. CDR3 DNA: TGTGCCAGCAGCGTAGTCTCGCCAGATACGCAGTATTTT. The chain employs TRBV9 and TRBJ2-3, with D uncertain. V lost 0 bases to trimming and J lost 4 bases, with 6 bases between them. In germline, CDR1 is SGDLS, CDR2 YYNGEE. This CDR3 region has 13 residues.